This T cell receptor beta chain was documented in a study of shared clonotypes between healthy human individuals. Study details: Those who served as donors were a couple of women and three men between the ages of 18 and 49.

Genomic DNA of unsorted samples came from about 100 million PBMCs. Data came from immunoSEQ multiplex PCR; TCRdb stores just in-frame clones and leaves some out. The table shows about 470,000 clones, with roughly 77% occurring only once. The material sequenced was PBMCs. The receptor comes from a woman between 35 and 50 years old in good health. Some clones in this sample may be carry-over from other donors' samples.

CDR3 protein: CASSGGLQETQYF. The CDR3 DNA follows: TGTGCCAGCTCAGGGGGTCTACAAGAGACCCAGTACTTC. The chain couples TRBV18 to TRBJ2-5, with D possibly being TRBD1 or TRBD2 (5 bases each). The CDR3 is made up of 13 amino acids. Looked up from germline, CDR1 is KGHSH and CDR2 is LQKENI. Between the trimmed V and J ends, which lost 5 bases and 2 bases, there was a span of 9 bases. Combining the CDR3 with reference TRBV18 and TRBJ2-5 gives the whole variable domain NAGVMQNPRHLVRRRGQEARLRCSPMKGHSHVYWYRQLPEEGLKFMVYLQKENIIDESGMPKERFSAEFPKEGPSILRIQQVVRGDSAAYFCASSGGLQETQYFGPGTRLLVL.